A single sample is the source of the 15 T cell receptor beta chains below, sequenced in a study of cytomegalovirus exposure and HLA in healthy donors. Primers for the PCR totalled 60 Vbeta and 13 Jbeta. Measured with immunoSEQ multiplex PCR; TCRdb has only the in-frame clones, and not every one. The top ten clones hold 2% to 3% of a sample with some 190,000 clones, around 82% of them seen once. What was sequenced was PBMCs. These TCRs come from a woman in her twenties or thirties in good health and CMV-seropositive.

The chain is built from TRBV14 and TRBJ2-7, with TRBD1 matching over 8 bases. Per germline, CDR1 SGHDN and CDR2 FVKESK. The CDR3 contains 14 residues. V trimming: 4 bases; J trimming: 2 bases; junction bases outside the gene matches: 4. DNA for the CDR3: TGTGCCAGCAGCCCTGGACAGGGTACCTACGAGCAGTACTTC. As protein: CASSPGQGTYEQYF.

This chain uses TRBV4-2 with TRBJ1-3; 7 bases map to TRBD1. The CDR3 is made up of 18 amino acids. V lost 0 bases to trimming and J lost 1 base; unmatched junction nucleotides: 9. Germline assignment: CDR1 LGHNA and CDR2 YNFKEQ. The CDR3 region has the DNA TGTGCCAGCAGCCAAGATCCAGGGGGGAGATTGTCTGGAAACACCATATATTTT. As protein: CASSQDPGGRLSGNTIYF.

The table lists this clone with a count of one. The J gene is TRBJ1-1, the V gene TRBV19, with unresolved D. The CDR3 extends over 13 amino acids. Deletions cut 2 bases from V and 5 bases from J, with 9 bases between. The V gene's germline CDR1 is LNHDA and CDR2 SQIVND (reference sequence). The CDR3 spells CASSISSATEAFF. The DNA of the CDR3 is TGTGCCAGTAGTATATCGTCAGCGACTGAAGCTTTCTTT.

V and J are TRBV5-1 and TRBJ1-1; perhaps TRBD1 as D (5 bases). The CDR3 sequence is 15 residues long. Trimming removed 5 bases at V and 2 bases at J, with 16 bases between. Germline lookup yields CDR1 SGHRS and CDR2 YFSETQ. CDR3 loop: CASRLIQQVNTEAFF. In DNA form, the CDR3 reads TGCGCCAGCAGGTTAATTCAACAGGTTAACACTGAAGCTTTCTTT.

The chain has TRBV19 and TRBJ1-1; D perhaps matches TRBD1 (5 bases). In germline, CDR1 is LNHDA, CDR2 SQIVND (reference sequence). The length of the CDR3 is 17 residues. V was shortened by 6 bases and J by 4 bases, with 24 bases between the two germline ends. The CDR3: CASSLREAGRPGTEAFF. DNA of the CDR3: TGTGCCAGTAGCCTCCGCGAGGCAGGGCGCCCAGGCACTGAAGCTTTCTTT.

The J gene is TRBJ1-3, the V gene TRBV5-4; 10 nucleotides agree with TRBD1. The CDR3 runs 15 residues. Unmatched junction bases numbered 5, after V lost 3 bases and J lost 5 bases. Germline values: CDR1 SGHNT, CDR2 YYREEE (reference sequence). The CDR3 DNA sequence: TGTGCCAGCAGCTCCCCGGGACAGGGGAGAAACACCATATATTTT. Protein sequence: CASSSPGQGRNTIYF.

The chain carries TRBV10-3 and TRBJ2-1, with 13 bases lining up with TRBD2. The germline gives CDR1 ENHRY, CDR2 SYGVKD. Trimming took 0 bases from V and 5 from J; bases not matched to a gene: 7. The CDR3 is 18 residues long. The CDR3, as DNA: TGTGCCATCAGTGAGTCCGGACTAGCGGGGGCTGGGAACAATGAGCAGTTCTTC. It yields the protein CAISESGLAGAGNNEQFF.

V and J are TRBV9 and TRBJ2-5; TRBD1 matches 7 bases. V lost 2 bases and J lost 4; bases outside the gene matches: 5. This CDR3 has 14 residues. Germline V CDR1 and CDR2: SGDLS, YYNGEE. The CDR3 DNA sequence: TGTGCCAGCAGCGTGACAGGGTCCGGAGAGACCCAGTACTTC. Encoded protein: CASSVTGSGETQYF.

The chain is built from TRBV6-5 and TRBJ1-3, with D hard to call. This CDR3 spans 12 amino acids. Between the trimmed V and J ends, which lost 8 bases and 1 base, there was a span of 6 bases. Germline V gene data show CDR1 as MNHEY and CDR2 as SVGAGI. The CDR3 sequence: CASRGSGNTIYF. In DNA, the CDR3 is TGTGCCAGCCGGGGATCTGGAAACACCATATATTTT.

The chain uses TRBV7-7 and TRBJ2-3; 11 bases line up with TRBD1. V trimming: 4 bases; J trimming: 4 bases; junction bases outside the gene matches: 4. The CDR3 runs 15 residues. Looked up from germline, CDR1 is SSHAT and CDR2 is FNYEAQ (reference sequence). CDR3 sequence (DNA): TGTGCCAGCAGCTACGGGACAGGGGGTTCAGATACGCAGTATTTT. As protein: CASSYGTGGSDTQYF.

V is TRBV7-3 and J is TRBJ2-3; D possibly corresponds to TRBD2 (6 bases). CDR1 and CDR2 (germline): SGHTA, FQGTGA. The CDR3 has 14 residues. V lost 2 bases, J lost 2 bases, and 8 bases lay in between. CDR3 bases: TGTGCCAGCAGCTTATCGGGGGACACAGATACGCAGTATTTT. The encoded protein is CASSLSGDTDTQYF.

This chain uses TRBV19 with TRBJ1-5; TRBD1 agrees at 9 bases. V trimming: 6 bases; J trimming: 5 bases; junction bases outside the gene matches: 8. There are 15 residues in the CDR3. The germline gives CDR1 LNHDA, CDR2 SQIVND (reference sequence). CDR3 coding DNA: TGTGCCAGTAGCCGGGACAGGGTTTCGTATCAGCCCCAGCATTTT. This encodes CASSRDRVSYQPQHF.

The chain recombines TRBV18 with TRBJ1-2, with D hard to call. The ends were cut back, 2 bases at V and 8 bases at J, with 15 bases in the middle. The CDR3 has 14 residues. Germline V gives CDR1 KGHSH, CDR2 LQKENI. The CDR3 sequence: CASSPETDKKGYTF. The CDR3 nucleotides read TGTGCCAGCTCACCAGAGACCGACAAGAAGGGCTACACCTTC. Supplemented by reference TRBV18 and TRBJ1-2, the full variable domain reads NAGVMQNPRHLVRRRGQEARLRCSPMKGHSHVYWYRQLPEEGLKFMVYLQKENIIDESGMPKERFSAEFPKEGPSILRIQQVVRGDSAAYFCASSPETDKKGYTFGSGTRLTVV.

The rearrangement links TRBV19 to TRBJ1-4; tentative D call: TRBD1 (5 bases). The V gene lost 7 bases and the J gene lost 2 bases, with 14 bases spanning the gap. CDR1 and CDR2 from the germline V gene are LNHDA and SQIVND (reference sequence). The CDR3 consists of 15 residues. CDR3 residues: CASNERGVTNEKLFF. The DNA for the CDR3 is TGTGCCAGTAACGAACGGGGGGTGACTAATGAAAAACTGTTTTTT.

The chain carries TRBV9 and TRBJ1-1, with D tentatively TRBD1 (5 bases). Germline V gene sequence: CDR1 SGDLS, CDR2 YYNGEE. The CDR3 has 17 residues. V shed 3 bases and J shed 4 bases, with 22 bases lying between them. CDR3 sequence reads: CASSGGLSPPGGTEAFF. The CDR3, as DNA: TGTGCCAGCAGCGGGGGACTTTCTCCCCCCGGAGGCACTGAAGCTTTCTTT.